This T cell receptor (beta chain) was retrieved from a study of blood T cell repertoires in COVID-19. Study-wide background: Sites in the United States, Italy and Spain provided acute and convalescent COVID-19 samples.

Repertoires were generated with immunoSEQ multiplex PCR, while TCRdb's copy carries only in-frame clones and drops some. Found here are some 150,000 clones, about 80% of them singletons; the top ten hold 7.5% to 8.5%. The sequenced sample consisted of peripheral blood. The origin of this receptor is a human donor in a cohort sampled during active COVID-19.

The CDR3 spells CASSQEQLAGGETQYF. Here the CDR3 DNA reads TGCGCCAGCAGCCAAGAACAACTAGCGGGGGGTGAGACCCAGTACTTC. The genes are TRBV4-1 and TRBJ2-5, with 12 nucleotides matching TRBD2. Trimming cost V 0 bases and J 5 bases; bases outside gene matches: 4. Germline CDR1 MGHRA, CDR2 YSYEKL. The CDR3 extends over 16 amino acids.